This TCR beta chain was identified during a study of blood T cell repertoires in COVID-19. Study information: COVID-19 samples from acute and convalescent phases originated in the United States, Italy and Spain.

The protocol was immunoSEQ multiplex PCR, while the TCRdb copy is restricted to in-frame clones and leaves out a portion. The table shows approximately 150,000 clones, with 84% occurring only once. This clone appeared once. This CDR3 region has 15 residues. In germline, CDR1 is LGHDT, CDR2 YNNKEL (reference sequence). Trimming took 8 bases from V and 8 from J; bases not matched to a gene: 10. This TCR was sampled from a man in his sixties or seventies with active or convalescent COVID-19. Sequenced: peripheral blood. The J gene is TRBJ1-6, the V gene TRBV3-1 (or the pseudogene TRBV3-2); TRBD1 matches at 9 bases. In nucleotides, the CDR3 is TGTGCCAGCGGACAGGGGTGGAGGGTGGATTCACCCCTCCACTTT. Translation gives CASGQGWRVDSPLHF.